What follows is one TCR beta chain and its context. Its antigen remains unknown. This record comes from a study of radiotherapy plus CTLA-4 blockade in lung cancer. Study-level information: With less than 40% of patients having disease control, objective responses were seen in less than 20%.

Study results and limitations: Early blood T cell clone changes and increased post-radiation serum interferon-beta were reportedly the strongest response predictors. There was expansion of tumor-derived TCR clones in blood after radiotherapy plus ipilimumab.

The CDR3 is 15 amino acids. V trimming: 7 bases; J trimming: 3 bases; junction bases outside the gene matches: 10. Germline values: CDR1 MDHEN, CDR2 SYDVKM. Patients in the study, people with chemo-refractory metastatic non-small-cell lung cancer, received focal radiation plus ipilimumab CTLA-4 blockade. Method: immunoSEQ multiplex PCR; TCRdb's copy keeps in-frame clones and lacks some. The sample includes tens of thousands of clones, roughly three quarters of them seen just once. The chain couples TRBV28 to TRBJ2-7; 9 bases fit TRBD2. The material sequenced was peripheral blood, taken from a patient treated with radiotherapy plus ipilimumab. The clonotype originates from a human donor with non-small cell lung cancer that progressed on radiotherapy plus ipilimumab. The CDR3 DNA is TGTGCCAGCAATGGCGCGGGGGGGAGGGGCTACGAGCAGTACTTC. Its translation is CASNGAGGRGYEQYF. The variable domain in full, completed from reference TRBV28 and TRBJ2-7, reads DVKVTQSSRYLVKRTGEKVFLECVQDMDHENMFWYRQDPGLGLRLIYFSYDVKMKEKGDIPEGYSVSREKKERFSLILESASTNQTSMYLCASNGAGGRGYEQYFGPGTRLTVT.